This T cell receptor (beta chain) emerged from a study of blood T cell repertoires in COVID-19. Germline V gives CDR1 SGHTA, CDR2 FQGTGA. The CDR3 runs to 13 residues. The ends lost 2 bases at V and 6 bases at J; junction bases unmatched: 3. How the authors handled the data: Nucleated cell counts were estimated from reference gene primer amplification. TCRdb's copy holds only in-frame clones and misses some; the assay was immunoSEQ multiplex PCR. The DNA was the basis for D and trimming; V, J and clone size are from that table. The repertoire consists of 250,000 to 300,000 clones, with less than 90% occurring once and the leading ten covering under 5.5%.

This chain connects TRBV7-3 to TRBJ2-5; 7 positions agree with TRBD2. This receptor was taken from a man aged 60-69 years with acute or convalescent COVID-19. The material sequenced was peripheral blood. The chain's CDR3 is CASSLGGVKTQYF. For the CDR3, the DNA is TGTGCCAGCAGCTTAGGGGGGGTAAAGACCCAGTACTTC.